This note documents a single TCR beta chain sequence. The antigen is not known. TCRdb's table, derived via immunoSEQ multiplex PCR, lists solely in-frame clones and lacks some. This sample yields 100,000 to 150,000 clones, of which 85% to 95% are seen a single time; around 5% belongs to the top ten. Per the germline V gene, CDR1 is SNHLY and CDR2 is FYNNEI. This CDR3 comprises 12 residues. V shed 2 bases and J shed 8 bases, with 9 bases lying between them. The data derive from a study of T cell responses to AZD1222 COVID-19 vaccine. Study-level points and caveats: Variant regions that are unmutated are reportedly the target of nearly half of spike-specific TCRs. Only a handful of individuals given AZD1222 were seropositive at baseline. With two AZD1222 doses given, Spike-specific TCR breadth and depth both rose. Regions 160-218 and 743-854 held dominance among vaccine-associated CD4 TCRs, which spanned spike.

This sample comprised peripheral blood, obtained on day 0 of AZD1222 vaccination. The V and J genes are TRBV2 and TRBJ1-2; the D is unclear. The sequence came from an adult in good health. In nucleotides, the CDR3 is TGTGCCAGCAGTGAACAGTCTATGGGCTACACCTTC. Translation gives CASSEQSMGYTF.